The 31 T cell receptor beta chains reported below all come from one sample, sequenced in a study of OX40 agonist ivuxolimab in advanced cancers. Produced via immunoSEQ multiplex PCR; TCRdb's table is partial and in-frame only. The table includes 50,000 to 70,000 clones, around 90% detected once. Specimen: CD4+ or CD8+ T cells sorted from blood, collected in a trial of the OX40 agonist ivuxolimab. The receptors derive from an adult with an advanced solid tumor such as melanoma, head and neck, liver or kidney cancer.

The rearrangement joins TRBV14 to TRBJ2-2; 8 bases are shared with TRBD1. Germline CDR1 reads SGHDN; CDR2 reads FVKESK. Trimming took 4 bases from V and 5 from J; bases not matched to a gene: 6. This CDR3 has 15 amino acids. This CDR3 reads CASSPDRGYTGELFF. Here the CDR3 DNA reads TGTGCCAGCAGCCCTGACAGGGGTTATACCGGGGAGCTGTTTTTT.

CDR3 protein: CASSSGQNSGNTIYF. The CDR3 coding sequence is TGCGCCAGCAGCTCGGGACAAAACTCTGGAAACACCATATATTTT. The chain combines TRBV5-1 with TRBJ1-3; possible D gene TRBD1, 6 bases. The CDR3 has 15 residues. Germline loops: CDR1 SGHRS, CDR2 YFSETQ. Trimming removed 3 bases at V and 0 bases at J, with 10 bases between.

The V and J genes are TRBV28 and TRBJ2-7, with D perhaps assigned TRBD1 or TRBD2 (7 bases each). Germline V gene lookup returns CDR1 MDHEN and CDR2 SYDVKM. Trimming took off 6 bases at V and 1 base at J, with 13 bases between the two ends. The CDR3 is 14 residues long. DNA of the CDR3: TGTGCCAGCAGCCAGGGGGGGAGGTCCTACGAGCAGTACTTC. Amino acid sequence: CASSQGGRSYEQYF.

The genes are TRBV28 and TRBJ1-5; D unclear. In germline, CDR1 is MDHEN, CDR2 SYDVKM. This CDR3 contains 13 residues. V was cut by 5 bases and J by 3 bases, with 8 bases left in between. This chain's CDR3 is CASSRQVNQPQHF. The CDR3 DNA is TGTGCCAGCAGTCGGCAGGTCAATCAGCCCCAGCATTTT.

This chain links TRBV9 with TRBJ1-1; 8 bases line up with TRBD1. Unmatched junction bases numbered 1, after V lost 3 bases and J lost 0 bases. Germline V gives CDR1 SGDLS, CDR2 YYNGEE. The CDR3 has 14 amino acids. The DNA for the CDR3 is TGTGCCAGCAGCGAGGGACAGGTGAACACTGAAGCTTTCTTT. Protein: CASSEGQVNTEAFF.

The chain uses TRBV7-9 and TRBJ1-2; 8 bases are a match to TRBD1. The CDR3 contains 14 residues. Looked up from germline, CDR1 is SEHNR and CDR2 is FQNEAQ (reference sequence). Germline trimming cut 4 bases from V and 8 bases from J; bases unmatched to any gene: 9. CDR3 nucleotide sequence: TGTGCCAGCAGCTCCATTGGACAGGGAAACGGCTACACCTTC. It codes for CASSSIGQGNGYTF. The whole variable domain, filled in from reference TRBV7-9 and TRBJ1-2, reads DTGVSQNPRHKITKRGQNVTFRCDPISEHNRLYWYRQTLGQGPEFLTYFQNEAQLEKSRLLSDRFSAERPKGSFSTLEIQRTEQGDSAMYLCASSSIGQGNGYTFGSGTRLTVV.

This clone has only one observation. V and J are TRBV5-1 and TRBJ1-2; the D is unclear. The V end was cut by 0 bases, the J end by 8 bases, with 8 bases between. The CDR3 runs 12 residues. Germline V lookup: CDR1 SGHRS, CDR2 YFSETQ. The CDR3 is CASSLEVGGYTF. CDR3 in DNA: TGCGCCAGCAGCTTGGAAGTTGGGGGCTACACCTTC.

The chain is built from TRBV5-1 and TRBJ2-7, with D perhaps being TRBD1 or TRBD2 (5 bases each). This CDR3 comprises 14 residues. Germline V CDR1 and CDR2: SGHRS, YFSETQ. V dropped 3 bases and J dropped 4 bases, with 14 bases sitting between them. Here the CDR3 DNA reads TGCGCCAGCAGCTCCGCCGGGACCGCGTACGAGCAGTACTTC. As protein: CASSSAGTAYEQYF.

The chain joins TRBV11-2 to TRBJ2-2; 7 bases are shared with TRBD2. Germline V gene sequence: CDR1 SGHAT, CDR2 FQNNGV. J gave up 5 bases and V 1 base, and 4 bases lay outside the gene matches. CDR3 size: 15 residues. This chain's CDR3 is CASSLGRERTGELFF. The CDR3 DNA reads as TGTGCCAGCAGCTTAGGGCGGGAGAGGACCGGGGAGCTGTTTTTT.

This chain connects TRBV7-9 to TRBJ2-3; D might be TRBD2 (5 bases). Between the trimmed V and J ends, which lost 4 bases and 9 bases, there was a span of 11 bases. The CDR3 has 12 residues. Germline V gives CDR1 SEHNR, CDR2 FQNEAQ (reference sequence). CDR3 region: CASSSERPTQYF. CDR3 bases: TGTGCCAGCAGCTCGGAGCGGCCCACGCAGTATTTT. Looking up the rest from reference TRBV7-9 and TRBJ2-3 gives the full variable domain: DTGVSQNPRHKITKRGQNVTFRCDPISEHNRLYWYRQTLGQGPEFLTYFQNEAQLEKSRLLSDRFSAERPKGSFSTLEIQRTEQGDSAMYLCASSSERPTQYFGPGTRLTVL.

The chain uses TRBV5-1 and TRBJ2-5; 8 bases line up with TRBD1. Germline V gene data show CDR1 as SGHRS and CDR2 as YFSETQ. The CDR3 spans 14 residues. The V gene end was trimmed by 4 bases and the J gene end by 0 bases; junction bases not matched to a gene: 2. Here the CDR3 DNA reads TGCGCCAGCAGCATGGGACAGGACCAAGAGACCCAGTACTTC. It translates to CASSMGQDQETQYF.

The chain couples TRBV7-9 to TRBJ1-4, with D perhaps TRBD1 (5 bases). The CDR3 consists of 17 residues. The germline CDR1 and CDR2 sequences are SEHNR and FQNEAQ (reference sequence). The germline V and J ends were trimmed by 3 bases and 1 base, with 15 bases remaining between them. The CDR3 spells CASSLGSGGGTNEKLFF. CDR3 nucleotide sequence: TGTGCCAGCAGCTTGGGATCCGGGGGGGGAACTAATGAAAAACTGTTTTTT.

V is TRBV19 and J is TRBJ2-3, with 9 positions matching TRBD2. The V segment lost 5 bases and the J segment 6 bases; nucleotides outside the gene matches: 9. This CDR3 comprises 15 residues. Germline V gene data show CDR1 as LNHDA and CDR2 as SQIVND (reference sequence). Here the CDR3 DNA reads TGTGCCAGTAGTCTGAGCGGGAGGTTGGGGGATACGCAGTATTTT. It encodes CASSLSGRLGDTQYF.

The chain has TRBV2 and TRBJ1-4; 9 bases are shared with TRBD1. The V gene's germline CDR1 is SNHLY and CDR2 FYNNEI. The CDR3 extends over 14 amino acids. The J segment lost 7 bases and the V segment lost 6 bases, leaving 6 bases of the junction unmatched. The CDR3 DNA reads TGTGCCAGCAGCCGACAGGGGGTGGGTGAAAAACTGTTTTTT. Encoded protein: CASSRQGVGEKLFF.

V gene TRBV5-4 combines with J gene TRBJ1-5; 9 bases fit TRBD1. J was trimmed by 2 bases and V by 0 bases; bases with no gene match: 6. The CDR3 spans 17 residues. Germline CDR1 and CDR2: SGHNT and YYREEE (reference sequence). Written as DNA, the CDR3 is TGTGCCAGCAGCTTGGACAGGGGGCAAGGAGGCAATCAGCCCCAGCATTTT. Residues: CASSLDRGQGGNQPQHF.

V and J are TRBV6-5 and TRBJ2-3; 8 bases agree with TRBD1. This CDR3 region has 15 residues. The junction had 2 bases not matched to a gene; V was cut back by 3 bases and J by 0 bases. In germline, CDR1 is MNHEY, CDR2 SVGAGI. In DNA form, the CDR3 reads TGTGCCAGCAGTTATACAGGGGGAAGCACAGATACGCAGTATTTT. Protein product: CASSYTGGSTDTQYF.

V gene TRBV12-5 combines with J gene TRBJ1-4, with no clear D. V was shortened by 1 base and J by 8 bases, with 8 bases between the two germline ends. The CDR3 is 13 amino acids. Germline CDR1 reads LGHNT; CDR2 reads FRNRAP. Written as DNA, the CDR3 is TGTGCTAGTGGTTTGGGCCGAAGGGAAAAACTGTTTTTT. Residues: CASGLGRREKLFF.

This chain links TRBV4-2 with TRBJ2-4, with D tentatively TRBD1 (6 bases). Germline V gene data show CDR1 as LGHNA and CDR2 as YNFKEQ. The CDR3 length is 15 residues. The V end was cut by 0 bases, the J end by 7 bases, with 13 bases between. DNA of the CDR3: TGTGCCAGCAGCCAAGAGGGGGCCGGGACGAACATTCAGTACTTC. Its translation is CASSQEGAGTNIQYF.

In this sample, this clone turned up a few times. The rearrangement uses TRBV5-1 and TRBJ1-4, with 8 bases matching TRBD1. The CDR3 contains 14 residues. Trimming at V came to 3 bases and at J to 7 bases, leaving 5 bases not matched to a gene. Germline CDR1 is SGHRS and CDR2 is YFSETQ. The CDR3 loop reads CASSSQGAGEKLFF. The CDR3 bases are TGCGCCAGCAGCTCGCAGGGGGCCGGTGAAAAACTGTTTTTT.

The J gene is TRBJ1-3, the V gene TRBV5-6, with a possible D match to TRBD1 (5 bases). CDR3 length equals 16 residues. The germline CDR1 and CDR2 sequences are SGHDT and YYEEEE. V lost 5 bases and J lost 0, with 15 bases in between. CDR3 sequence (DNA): TGTGCCAGCAGTTACAGGAGACGCTTCTCTGGAAACACCATATATTTT. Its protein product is CASSYRRRFSGNTIYF.

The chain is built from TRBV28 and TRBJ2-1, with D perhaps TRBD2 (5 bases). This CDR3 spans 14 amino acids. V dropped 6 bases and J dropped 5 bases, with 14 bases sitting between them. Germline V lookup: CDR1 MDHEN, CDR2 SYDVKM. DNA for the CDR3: TGTGCCAGCAGCACCCTAGCAGCAAACAATGAGCAGTTCTTC. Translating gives CASSTLAANNEQFF.

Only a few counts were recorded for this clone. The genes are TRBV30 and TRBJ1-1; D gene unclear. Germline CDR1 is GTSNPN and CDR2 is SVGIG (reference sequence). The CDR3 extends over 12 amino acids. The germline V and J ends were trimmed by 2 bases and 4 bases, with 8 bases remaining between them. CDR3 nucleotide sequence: TGTGCCTGGAGTCTACTCGGCACTGAAGCTTTCTTT. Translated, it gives CAWSLLGTEAFF.

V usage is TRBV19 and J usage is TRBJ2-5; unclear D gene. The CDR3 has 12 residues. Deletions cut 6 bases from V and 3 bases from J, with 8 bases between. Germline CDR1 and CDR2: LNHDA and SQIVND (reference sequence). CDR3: CASRGGEETQYF. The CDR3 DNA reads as TGTGCCAGTAGGGGTGGGGAAGAGACCCAGTACTTC.

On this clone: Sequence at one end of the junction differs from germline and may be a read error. This chain's CDR3 is CSIRGDRGRTDTQYF. The CDR3 DNA sequence: TGTTCCATCAGGGGGGACAGGGGAAGAACAGATACGCAGTATTTT. The V gene is TRBV10-3, the J gene TRBJ2-3; the match to TRBD1 covers 10 bases. In germline, CDR1 is ENHRY, CDR2 SYGVKD. The CDR3 is 15 amino acids.

CDR3 amino acids: CASSLFSVYGYTF. CDR3 coding DNA: TGTGCCAGCAGCTTATTCAGTGTCTATGGCTACACCTTC. This chain uses TRBV7-9 with TRBJ1-2; D is ambiguous. Trimming stripped 2 bases from V and 4 bases from J, with 8 bases between. Germline lookup yields CDR1 SEHNR and CDR2 FQNEAQ (reference sequence). The CDR3 consists of 13 residues.

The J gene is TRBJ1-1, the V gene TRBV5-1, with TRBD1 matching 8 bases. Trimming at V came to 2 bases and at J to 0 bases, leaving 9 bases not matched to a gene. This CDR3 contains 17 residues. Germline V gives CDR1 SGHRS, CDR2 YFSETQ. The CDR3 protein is CASSLGRTGSLNTEAFF. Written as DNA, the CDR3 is TGCGCCAGCAGCTTAGGCCGGACAGGGTCCCTGAACACTGAAGCTTTCTTT.

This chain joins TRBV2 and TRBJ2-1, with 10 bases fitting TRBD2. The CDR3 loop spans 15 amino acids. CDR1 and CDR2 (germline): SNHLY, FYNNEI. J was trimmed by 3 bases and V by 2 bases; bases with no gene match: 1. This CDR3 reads CASSELAGDYNEQFF. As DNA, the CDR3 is TGTGCCAGCAGTGAACTAGCGGGGGACTACAATGAGCAGTTCTTC.

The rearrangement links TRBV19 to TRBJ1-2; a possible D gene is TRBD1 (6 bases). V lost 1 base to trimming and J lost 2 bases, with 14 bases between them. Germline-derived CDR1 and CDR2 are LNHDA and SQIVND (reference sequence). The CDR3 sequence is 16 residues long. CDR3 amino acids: CASSIVRQDGNYGYTF. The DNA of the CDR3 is TGTGCCAGTAGTATAGTCCGACAGGACGGAAACTATGGCTACACCTTC.

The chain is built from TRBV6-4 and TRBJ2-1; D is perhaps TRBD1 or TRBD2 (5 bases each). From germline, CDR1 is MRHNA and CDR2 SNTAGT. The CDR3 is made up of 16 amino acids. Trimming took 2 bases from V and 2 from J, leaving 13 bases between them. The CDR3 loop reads CASSDLYGDAYNEQFF. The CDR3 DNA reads TGTGCCAGCAGTGACCTCTACGGGGACGCCTACAATGAGCAGTTCTTC.

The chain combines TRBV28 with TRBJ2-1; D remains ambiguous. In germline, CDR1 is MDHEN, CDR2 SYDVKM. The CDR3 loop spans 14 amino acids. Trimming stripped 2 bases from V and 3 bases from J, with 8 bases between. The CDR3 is CASSLPASYNEQFF. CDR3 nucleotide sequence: TGTGCCAGCAGTTTACCGGCTAGCTACAATGAGCAGTTCTTC.

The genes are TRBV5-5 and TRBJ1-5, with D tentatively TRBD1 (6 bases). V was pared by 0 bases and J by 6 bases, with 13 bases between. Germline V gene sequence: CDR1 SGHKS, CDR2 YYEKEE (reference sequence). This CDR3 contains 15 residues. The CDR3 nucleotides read TGTGCCAGCAGCTTGGGTGCAGGGGTGCTTCAGCCCCAGCATTTT. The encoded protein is CASSLGAGVLQPQHF.